A selection of T cell receptor beta chains follows, all from one sample in a study of blood T cell repertoires in COVID-19. Method: immunoSEQ multiplex PCR; TCRdb's copy keeps in-frame clones and lacks some. The table records 350,000 to 400,000 clones, more than 80% of them present only once. The sample was PBMCs or T cells enriched from blood (not recorded which). These receptors all come from a man between 18 and 35 years old who had recovered from COVID-19. The CDR3 runs from the conserved cysteine through the conserved F or W. Fields, in order: clone size, D gene, J gene, V gene, CDR3 protein, CDR3 DNA. A D gene is named only where the DNA matches it firmly. Size values are once, few and many counts, or a class for expanded clones, and some rows have none.

.	.	TRBJ2-7	TRBV10-3	CAISEQGGSYEQYF	TGTGCCATCAGTGAACAGGGTGGCTCCTACGAGCAGTACTTC
few	TRBD2	TRBJ2-3	TRBV29-1	CSVPPVAGGGYTQYF	TGCAGCGTTCCACCCGTCGCCGGGGGGGGATATACGCAGTATTTT
.	TRBD1	TRBJ1-2	TRBV19	CASNSLFFRDRPRHRYGYTF	TGTGCCAGCAATAGCCTCTTTTTCCGGGACAGACCACGACATCGATATGGCTACACCTTC
few	.	TRBJ1-1	TRBV28	CASSTNMNTEAFF	TGTGCCAGCAGTACCAACATGAACACTGAAGCTTTCTTT
.	.	TRBJ1-4	TRBV7-9	CASSGQVEKLFF	TGTGCCAGCAGCGGACAAGTTGAAAAACTGTTTTTT
.	TRBD2	TRBJ2-3	TRBV19	CASSTGTSGRLNTQYF	TGTGCCAGTAGTACAGGGACTAGCGGGAGGTTGAATACGCAGTATTTT
.	.	TRBJ2-1	TRBV19	CASSMDSFNEQFF	TGTGCCAGTAGTATGGACAGCTTCAATGAGCAGTTCTTC
.	.	TRBJ2-7	TRBV28	CASSPQGLRRGEQYF	TGTGCCAGCAGCCCCCAAGGACTAAGGCGTGGAGAGCAGTACTTC
.	.	TRBJ2-1	TRBV29-1	CSVRTGIHEQFF	TGCAGCGTACGTACAGGGATACATGAGCAGTTCTTC
.	TRBD1	TRBJ2-2	TRBV7-3	CASSLTRDRGNTGELFF	TGTGCCAGCAGCTTAACCCGGGACAGGGGAAACACCGGGGAGCTGTTTTTT
.	TRBD1	TRBJ2-7	TRBV28	CASSPDRAHEQYF	TGTGCCAGCAGCCCGGACAGGGCTCACGAGCAGTACTTC
once	TRBD1	TRBJ1-1	TRBV25-1	CASSKGAVTEAFF	TGTGCCAGCAGTAAGGGGGCAGTAACTGAAGCTTTCTTT
.	.	TRBJ2-7	TRBV6-5	CASSFYGSYEQYF	TGTGCCAGCAGTTTTTACGGGAGTTACGAGCAGTACTTC
.	.	TRBJ2-7	TRBV2	CASQGGEQYF	TGTGCCAGCCAAGGCGGCGAGCAGTACTTC
few	.	TRBJ1-5	TRBV28	CASSLGGAGQPQHF	TGTGCCAGCAGTTTAGGCGGGGCAGGTCAGCCCCAGCATTTT
.	TRBD1	TRBJ1-5	TRBV4-1	CATGTGLNQPQHF	TGCGCCACTGGGACAGGGTTGAATCAGCCCCAGCATTTT
.	TRBD2	TRBJ2-2	TRBV5-1	CASSLHLMAGGTNTGELFF	TGCGCCAGCAGCTTGCACCTGATGGCGGGGGGCACGAACACCGGGGAGCTGTTTTTT
.	.	TRBJ1-3	TRBV19	CASRPLTGSGNTIYF	TGTGCCAGTAGGCCTCTGACAGGCTCTGGAAACACCATATATTTT
.	TRBD1	TRBJ1-6	TRBV19	CASSTAPLTGASPLHF	TGTGCCAGTAGTACTGCACCTCTGACAGGGGCATCACCCCTCCACTTT
.	TRBD1	TRBJ1-6	TRBV27	CASSPGDRGSPLHF	TGTGCCAGCAGTCCGGGGGACAGGGGTTCACCCCTCCACTTT
.	TRBD1	TRBJ1-2	TRBV30	CAWIAGTGHNYGYTF	TGTGCCTGGATAGCCGGGACAGGTCATAACTATGGCTACACCTTC
.	.	TRBJ2-4	TRBV25-1	CASSEYGSGLAKNIQYF	TGTGCCAGCAGTGAATATGGATCAGGGCTTGCCAAAAACATTCAGTACTTC
.	.	TRBJ2-7	TRBV28	CASSLAGMYREQYF	TGTGCCAGCAGTTTGGCAGGGATGTATCGCGAGCAGTACTTC
.	TRBD1	TRBJ2-5	TRBV27	CASGTGLQTQYF	TGTGCCAGCGGGACAGGGCTCCAGACCCAGTACTTC
once	.	TRBJ2-3	TRBV3-1/TRBV3-2	CASSQEYGPGADTQYF	TGTGCCAGCAGCCAAGAGTACGGGCCGGGAGCAGATACGCAGTATTTT
.	.	TRBJ2-7	TRBV6-5	CASLPGGGDEQYF	TGTGCCAGCTTGCCTGGTGGGGGCGACGAGCAGTACTTC
.	TRBD1	TRBJ1-1	TRBV7-8	CASSLWGTGLTEAFF	TGTGCCAGCAGCTTATGGGGGACAGGGTTAACTGAAGCTTTCTTT
.	TRBD2	TRBJ2-1	TRBV11-3	CASSLRPSGGINEQFF	TGTGCCAGCAGCTTGCGGCCTAGCGGGGGGATCAATGAGCAGTTCTTC
.	TRBD1	TRBJ1-2	TRBV28	CASSSPGQGYGYTF	TGTGCCAGCAGTTCTCCGGGACAGGGCTATGGCTACACCTTC
many	.	TRBJ2-1	TRBV3-1/TRBV3-2	CASSPPSIENEQFF	TGTGCCAGCAGCCCTCCTAGTATCGAGAATGAGCAGTTCTTC
.	TRBD2	TRBJ2-7	TRBV27	CASSFRLSGTLYEQYF	TGTGCCAGCAGTTTCCGCCTTAGCGGGACGCTCTACGAGCAGTACTTC
few	.	TRBJ2-5	TRBV5-1	CASSLGLGLQETQYF	TGCGCCAGCAGCTTGGGACTAGGCCTACAAGAGACCCAGTACTTC
.	.	TRBJ2-7	TRBV11-3	CASSRTGNSYEQYF	TGTGCCAGCAGTCGAACAGGGAACTCCTACGAGCAGTACTTC
.	.	TRBJ1-2	TRBV27	CASSFLQNTGYTF	TGTGCCAGCAGTTTTTTACAGAATACTGGCTACACCTTC
.	.	TRBJ1-4	TRBV28	CATSLSGEKLFF	TGTGCAACTAGCCTCTCGGGTGAAAAACTGTTTTTT
few	.	TRBJ1-2	TRBV28	CASSLGGGNYGYTF	TGTGCCAGCAGTTTAGGCGGCGGGAACTATGGCTACACCTTC
.	.	TRBJ2-7	TRBV7-6	CASSLKGITDEQYF	TGTGCCAGCAGCTTAAAGGGGATCACCGACGAGCAGTACTTC
once	TRBD1	TRBJ1-6	TRBV18	CASSPTRQGERSVGASPLHF	TGTGCCAGCTCACCAACAAGACAGGGCGAACGTTCGGTGGGGGCATCACCCCTCCACTTT
.	.	TRBJ1-4	TRBV21-1	CASSPGQSNEKLFF	TGTGCCAGCAGCCCGGGACAGAGCAATGAAAAACTGTTTTTT
.	TRBD2	TRBJ2-1	TRBV19	CASSGRSRGGRAYEQFF	TGTGCCAGTAGTGGCCGGAGTCGGGGCGGGAGGGCCTATGAGCAGTTCTTC
.	.	TRBJ2-1	TRBV5-1	CASNPGEQSNEQFF	TGCGCCAGCAACCCCGGGGAGCAGAGCAATGAGCAGTTCTTC
.	.	TRBJ2-1	TRBV4-2	CASTSTESYNEQFF	TGTGCCAGCACGAGTACAGAGTCCTACAATGAGCAGTTCTTC
.	TRBD2	TRBJ2-7	TRBV9	CASSAGGKTEQYF	TGTGCCAGCAGCGCGGGGGGAAAAACGGAGCAGTACTTC
.	.	TRBJ1-3	TRBV5-1	CASSLQPGDSGNTIYF	TGCGCCAGCAGCTTGCAACCAGGGGACTCTGGAAACACCATATATTTT
.	TRBD2	TRBJ2-5	TRBV10-1	CATLALGGSGEETQYF	TGCGCCACCTTGGCGTTGGGGGGGAGTGGAGAGGAGACCCAGTACTTC
many	TRBD2	TRBJ2-1	TRBV19	CASSTTSGSYNEQFF	TGTGCCAGTAGCACTACTAGCGGGAGCTACAATGAGCAGTTCTTC
.	.	TRBJ1-1	TRBV3-1/TRBV3-2	CASSRRVMNTEAFF	TGTGCCAGCAGCCGACGGGTAATGAACACTGAAGCTTTCTTT
.	.	TRBJ1-1	TRBV6-2/TRBV6-3	CASSSGRNTEAFF	TGTGCCAGCAGTTCGGGGAGGAACACTGAAGCTTTCTTT
.	TRBD1	TRBJ2-7	TRBV7-2	CASSSRDRGIYEQYF	TGTGCCAGCAGCTCCCGGGACAGGGGGATCTACGAGCAGTACTTC
.	.	TRBJ2-1	TRBV7-9	CASSSPLWRSSYNEQFF	TGTGCCAGCAGCTCCCCCTTATGGCGGAGCTCCTACAATGAGCAGTTCTTC
.	.	TRBJ1-1	TRBV10-1	CASRSRQAPATEAFF	TGCGCCAGCAGGTCCCGACAGGCGCCGGCCACTGAAGCTTTCTTT
many	.	TRBJ1-3	TRBV11-1	CASSLLGGLGNTIYF	TGTGCCAGCAGCTTACTCGGCGGACTAGGAAACACCATATATTTT